A single T cell receptor (beta chain) is shown here with its context. Its antigen is currently unknown. Time point denoted: pre-treatment sample, taken before nivolumab and TIL therapy. Most excised metastases sampled were pleural nodules or supraclavicular lymph nodes. Progressing patients received lymphodepletion, expanded TIL infusion and IL-2. Patients were adults with stage 4 NSCLC. The data are from a study of TIL therapy for anti-PD-1-resistant metastatic lung cancer. Germline CDR1 MNHEY, CDR2 SMNVEV (reference sequence). V shed 6 bases, J shed 0 bases, and the junction held 7 bases outside the gene matches. This CDR3 has 16 residues. The libraries were made with immunoSEQ v3. Sequencing depth was 1.9 million or so read pairs for survey level, about 5-6 million for deep. Some clones are missing from TCRdb's copy, which holds only in-frame ones; the method was immunoSEQ multiplex PCR. The sample records 95,000 or so clones, less than 70% being singletons.

Study-level findings and limits: Many TIL product clones were absent from baseline tumor, suggesting clonal contraction.

This chain links TRBV27 with TRBJ2-3; 9 bases align to TRBD1. The sequencing used tumor tissue, collected at baseline. This clonotype was sampled from a person between 30 and 80 years old with non-small cell lung cancer. CDR3 loop: CASSLKTGGSTDTQYF. CDR3 bases: TGTGCCAGCAGCCTTAAGACAGGGGGTAGCACAGATACGCAGTATTTT.